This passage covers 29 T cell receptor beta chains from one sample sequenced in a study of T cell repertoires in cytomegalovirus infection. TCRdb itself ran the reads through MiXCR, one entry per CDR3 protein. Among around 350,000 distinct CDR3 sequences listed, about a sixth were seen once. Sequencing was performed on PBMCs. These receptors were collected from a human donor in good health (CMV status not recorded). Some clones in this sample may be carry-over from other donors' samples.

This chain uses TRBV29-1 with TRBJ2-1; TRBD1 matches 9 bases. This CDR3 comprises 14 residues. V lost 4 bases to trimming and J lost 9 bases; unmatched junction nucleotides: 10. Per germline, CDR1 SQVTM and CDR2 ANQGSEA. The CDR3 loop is CSVGGRTGVGEQFF. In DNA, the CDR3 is TGCAGCGTTGGGGGGAGGACAGGGGTCGGTGAGCAGTTCTTC.

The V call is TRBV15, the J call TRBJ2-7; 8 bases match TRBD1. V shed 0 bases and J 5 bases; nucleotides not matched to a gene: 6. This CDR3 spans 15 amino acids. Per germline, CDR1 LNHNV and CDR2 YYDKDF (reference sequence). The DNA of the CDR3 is TGTGCCACCAGCAGAGATGTGGACAGGGTCCACGAGCAGTACTTC. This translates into CATSRDVDRVHEQYF. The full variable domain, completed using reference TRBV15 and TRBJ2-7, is DAMVIQNPRYQVTQFGKPVTLSCSQTLNHNVMYWYQQKSSQAPKLLFHYYDKDFNNEADTPDNFQSRRPNTSFCFLDIRSPGLGDTAMYLCATSRDVDRVHEQYFGPGTRLTVT.

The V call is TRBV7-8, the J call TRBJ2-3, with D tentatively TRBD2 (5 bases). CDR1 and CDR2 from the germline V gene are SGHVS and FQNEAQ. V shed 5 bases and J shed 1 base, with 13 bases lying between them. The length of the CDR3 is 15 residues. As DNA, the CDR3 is TGTGCCAGCAGCGCCCCGGGGATCGGCACAGATACGCAGTATTTT. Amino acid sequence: CASSAPGIGTDTQYF.

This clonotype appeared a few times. CDR3 bases: TGCAGTGCTGAGGAGGGGGGGAACTATGGCTACACCTTC. This sequence encodes CSAEEGGNYGYTF. The chain employs TRBV20-1 and TRBJ1-2; maybe TRBD1 (6 bases). CDR3 length equals 13 residues. CDR1 is DFQATT and CDR2 is SNEGSKA in the germline V gene (reference sequence). V dropped 5 bases and J dropped 2 bases, with 12 bases sitting between them.

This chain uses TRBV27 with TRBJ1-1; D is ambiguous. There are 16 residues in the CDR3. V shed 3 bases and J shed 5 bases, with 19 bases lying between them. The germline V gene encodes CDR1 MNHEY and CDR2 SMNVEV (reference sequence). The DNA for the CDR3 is TGTGCCAGCAGTTTTAGTATAGGGTTGTTGGGAACTGAAGCTTTCTTT. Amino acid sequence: CASSFSIGLLGTEAFF.

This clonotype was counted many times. CDR3 coding DNA: TGTGCCAGCAGATACAACAGGGGTGGTGGCTACACCTTC. This codes for CASRYNRGGGYTF. The V gene is TRBV27, the J gene TRBJ1-2; 7 bases fit TRBD1. This CDR3 comprises 13 residues. With 6 bases clipped from V and 7 bases from J, the junction kept 8 bases outside the gene matches. Germline-derived CDR1 and CDR2 are MNHEY and SMNVEV (reference sequence).

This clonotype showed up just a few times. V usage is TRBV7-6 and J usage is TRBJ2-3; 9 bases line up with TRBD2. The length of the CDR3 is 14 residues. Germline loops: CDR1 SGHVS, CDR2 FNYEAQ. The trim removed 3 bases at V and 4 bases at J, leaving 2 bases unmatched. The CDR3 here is CASSLERGADTQYF. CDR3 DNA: TGTGCCAGCAGCTTGGAGCGGGGGGCAGATACGCAGTATTTT.

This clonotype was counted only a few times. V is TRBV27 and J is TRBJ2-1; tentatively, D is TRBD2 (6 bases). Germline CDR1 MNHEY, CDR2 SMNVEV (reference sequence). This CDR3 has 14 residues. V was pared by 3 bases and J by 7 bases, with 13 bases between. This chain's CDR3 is CASSLRRGINEQFF. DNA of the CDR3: TGTGCCAGCAGTTTGAGGAGGGGCATAAATGAGCAGTTCTTC.

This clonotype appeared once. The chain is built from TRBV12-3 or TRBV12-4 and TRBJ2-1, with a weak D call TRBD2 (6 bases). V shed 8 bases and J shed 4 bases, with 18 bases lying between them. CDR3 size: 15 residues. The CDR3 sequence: CASAAATSSYNEQFF. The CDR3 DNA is TGTGCCAGCGCGGCCGCGACTAGTTCTTACAATGAGCAGTTCTTC.

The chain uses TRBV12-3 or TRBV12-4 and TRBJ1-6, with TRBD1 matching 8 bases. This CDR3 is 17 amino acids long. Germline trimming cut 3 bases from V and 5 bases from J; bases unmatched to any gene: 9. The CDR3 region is CASSFWYRGDDNSPLHF. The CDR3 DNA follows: TGTGCCAGCAGTTTCTGGTACAGGGGGGATGATAATTCACCCCTCCACTTT.

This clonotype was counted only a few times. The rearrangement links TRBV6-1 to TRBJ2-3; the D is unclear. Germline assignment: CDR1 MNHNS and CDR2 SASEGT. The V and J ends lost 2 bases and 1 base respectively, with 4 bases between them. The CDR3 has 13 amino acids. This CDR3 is CASSEWGTDTQYF. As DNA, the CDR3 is TGTGCCAGCAGTGAATGGGGCACAGATACGCAGTATTTT.

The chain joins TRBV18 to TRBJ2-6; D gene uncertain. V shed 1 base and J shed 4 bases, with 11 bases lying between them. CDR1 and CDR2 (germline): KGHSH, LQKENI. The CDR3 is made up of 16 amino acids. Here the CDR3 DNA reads TGTGCCAGCTCACCACTGACCCGGGCCGGGGCCAACGTCCTGACTTTC. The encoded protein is CASSPLTRAGANVLTF.

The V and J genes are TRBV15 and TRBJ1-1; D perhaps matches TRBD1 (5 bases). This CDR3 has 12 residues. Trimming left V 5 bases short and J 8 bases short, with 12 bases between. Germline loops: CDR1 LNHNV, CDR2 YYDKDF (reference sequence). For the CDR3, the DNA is TGTGCCACCAGCCGCCGGGGCACGGAAGCTTTCTTT. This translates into CATSRRGTEAFF.

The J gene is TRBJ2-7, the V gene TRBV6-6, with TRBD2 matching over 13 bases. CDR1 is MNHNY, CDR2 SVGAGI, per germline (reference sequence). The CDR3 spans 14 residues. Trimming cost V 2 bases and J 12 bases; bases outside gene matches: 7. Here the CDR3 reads CASSYGLAGVRGYF. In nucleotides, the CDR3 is TGTGCCAGCAGTTACGGACTAGCGGGAGTTCGCGGGTACTTC.

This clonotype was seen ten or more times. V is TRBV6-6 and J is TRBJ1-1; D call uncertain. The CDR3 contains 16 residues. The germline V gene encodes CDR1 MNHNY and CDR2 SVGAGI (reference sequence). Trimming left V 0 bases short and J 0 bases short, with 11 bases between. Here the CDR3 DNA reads TGTGCCAGCAGTTACTCGAGATCCCAGGTGAACACTGAAGCTTTCTTT. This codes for CASSYSRSQVNTEAFF.

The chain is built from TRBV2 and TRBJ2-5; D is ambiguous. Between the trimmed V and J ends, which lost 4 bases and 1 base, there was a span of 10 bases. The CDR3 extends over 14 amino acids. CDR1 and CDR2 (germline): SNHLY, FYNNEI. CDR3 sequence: CASSVLIPQETQYF. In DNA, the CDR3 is TGTGCCAGCAGTGTACTAATCCCCCAAGAGACCCAGTACTTC.

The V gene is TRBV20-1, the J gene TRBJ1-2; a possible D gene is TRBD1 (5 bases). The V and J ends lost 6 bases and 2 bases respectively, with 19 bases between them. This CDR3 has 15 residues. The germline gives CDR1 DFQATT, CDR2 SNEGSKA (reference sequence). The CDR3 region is CSADHRGGGNYGYTF. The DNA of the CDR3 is TGCAGTGCCGACCACCGGGGCGGGGGAAACTATGGCTACACCTTC.

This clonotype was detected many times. The CDR3 nucleotides read TGTGCCAGCAGCTTAGGTGGGGGATTAGGGGAGACCCAGTACTTC. Protein product: CASSLGGGLGETQYF. This chain connects TRBV7-2 to TRBJ2-5; the D call may be TRBD1 or TRBD2 (5 bases each). Trimming removed 1 base from V and 5 bases from J, with 14 bases in between. CDR1 and CDR2 (germline): SGHTA, FQGNSA. This CDR3 is built from 15 residues. Combining the CDR3 with reference TRBV7-2 and TRBJ2-5 gives the whole variable domain GAGVSQSPSNKVTEKGKDVELRCDPISGHTALYWYRQSLGQGLEFLIYFQGNSAPDKSGLPSDRFSAERTGGSVSTLTIQRTQQEDSAVYLCASSLGGGLGETQYFGPGTRLLVL.

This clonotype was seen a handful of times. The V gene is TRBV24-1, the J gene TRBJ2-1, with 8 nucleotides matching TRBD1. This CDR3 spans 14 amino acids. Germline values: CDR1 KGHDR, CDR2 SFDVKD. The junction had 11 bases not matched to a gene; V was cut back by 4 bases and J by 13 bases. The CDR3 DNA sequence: TGTGCCACCAGTGACTTCCGCCGAGGACAGGGTCAGTTCTTC. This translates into CATSDFRRGQGQFF.

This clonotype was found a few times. The DNA for the CDR3 is TGTGCCAGCAGCTTATTTGGACAGGGGGCCGGGGAGCTGTTTTTT. Protein sequence: CASSLFGQGAGELFF. This chain connects TRBV7-2 to TRBJ2-2; 10 nucleotides match TRBD1. The CDR3 totals 15 residues. V shed 2 bases and J 6 bases; nucleotides not matched to a gene: 3. CDR1 is SGHTA and CDR2 is FQGNSA in the germline V gene. The full variable domain, in which reference TRBV7-2 and TRBJ2-2 provide the parts outside the CDR3, is GAGVSQSPSNKVTEKGKDVELRCDPISGHTALYWYRQSLGQGLEFLIYFQGNSAPDKSGLPSDRFSAERTGGSVSTLTIQRTQQEDSAVYLCASSLFGQGAGELFFGEGSRLTVL.

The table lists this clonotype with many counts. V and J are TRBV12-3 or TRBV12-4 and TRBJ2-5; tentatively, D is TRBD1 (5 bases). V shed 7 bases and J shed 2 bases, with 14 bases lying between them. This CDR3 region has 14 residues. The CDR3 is CASKRQLSQETQYF. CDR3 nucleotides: TGTGCCAGCAAGAGACAGCTATCACAAGAGACCCAGTACTTC.

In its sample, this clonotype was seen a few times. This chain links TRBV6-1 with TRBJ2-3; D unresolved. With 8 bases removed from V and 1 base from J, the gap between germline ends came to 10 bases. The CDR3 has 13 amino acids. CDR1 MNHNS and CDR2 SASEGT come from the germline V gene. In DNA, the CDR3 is TGTGCCAGCTGGCCGACTGGCACAGATACGCAGTATTTT. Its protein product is CASWPTGTDTQYF.

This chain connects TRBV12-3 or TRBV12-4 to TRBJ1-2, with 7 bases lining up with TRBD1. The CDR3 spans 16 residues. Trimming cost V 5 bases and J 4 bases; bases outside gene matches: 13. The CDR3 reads CASSPQPGQLAYGYTF. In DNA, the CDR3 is TGTGCCAGCAGTCCCCAACCGGGACAGCTGGCCTATGGCTACACCTTC.

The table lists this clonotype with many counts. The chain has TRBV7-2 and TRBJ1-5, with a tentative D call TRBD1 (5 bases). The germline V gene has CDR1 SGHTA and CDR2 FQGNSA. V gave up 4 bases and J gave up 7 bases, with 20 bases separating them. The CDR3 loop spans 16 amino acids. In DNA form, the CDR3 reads TGTGCCAGCAGCTCCCCTGGGGCAGGGTGGGGCCAGCCCCAGCATTTT. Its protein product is CASSSPGAGWGQPQHF. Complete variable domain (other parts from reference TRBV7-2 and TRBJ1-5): GAGVSQSPSNKVTEKGKDVELRCDPISGHTALYWYRQSLGQGLEFLIYFQGNSAPDKSGLPSDRFSAERTGGSVSTLTIQRTQQEDSAVYLCASSSPGAGWGQPQHFGDGTRLSIL.

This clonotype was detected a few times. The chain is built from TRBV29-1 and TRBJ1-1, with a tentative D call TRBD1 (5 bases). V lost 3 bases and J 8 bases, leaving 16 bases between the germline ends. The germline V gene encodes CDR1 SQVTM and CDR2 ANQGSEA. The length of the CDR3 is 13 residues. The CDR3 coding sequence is TGCAGCGTTGAGGGGCCAACGCAAGGGGAAGCTTTCTTT. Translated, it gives CSVEGPTQGEAFF.

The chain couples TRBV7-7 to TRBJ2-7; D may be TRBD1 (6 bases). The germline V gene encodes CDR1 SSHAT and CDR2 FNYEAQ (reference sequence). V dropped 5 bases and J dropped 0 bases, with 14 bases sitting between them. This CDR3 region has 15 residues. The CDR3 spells CASSPLGASSYEQYF. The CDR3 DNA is TGTGCCAGCAGCCCCCTGGGGGCAAGCTCCTACGAGCAGTACTTC.

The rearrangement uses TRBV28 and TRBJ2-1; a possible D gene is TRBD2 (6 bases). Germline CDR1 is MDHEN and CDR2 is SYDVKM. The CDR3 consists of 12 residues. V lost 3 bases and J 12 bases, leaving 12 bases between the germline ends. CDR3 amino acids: CASSLGTSGQFF. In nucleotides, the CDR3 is TGTGCCAGCAGTTTGGGGACTTCGGGGCAGTTCTTC.

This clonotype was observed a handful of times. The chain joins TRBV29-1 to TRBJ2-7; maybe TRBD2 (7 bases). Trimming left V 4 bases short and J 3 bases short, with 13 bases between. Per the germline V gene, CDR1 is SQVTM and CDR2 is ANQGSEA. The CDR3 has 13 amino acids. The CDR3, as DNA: TGCAGCGTTGGAGCGGGACATATCTACGAGCAGTACTTC. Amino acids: CSVGAGHIYEQYF.

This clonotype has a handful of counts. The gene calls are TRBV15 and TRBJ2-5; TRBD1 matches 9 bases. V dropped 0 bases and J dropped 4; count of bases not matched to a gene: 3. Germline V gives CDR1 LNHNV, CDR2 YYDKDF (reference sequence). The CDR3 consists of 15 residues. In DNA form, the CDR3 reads TGTGCCACCAGCAGAGATTTGGGACAGGGAGAGACCCAGTACTTC. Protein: CATSRDLGQGETQYF.